These 18 T cell receptor beta chains originate from one sample sequenced in a study of shared clonotypes between healthy human individuals. TCRdb keeps only in-frame clones here, not all; method: immunoSEQ multiplex PCR. The sample lists 600,000 to 750,000 clones; roughly 72% were seen once. Input material: memory CD4+ T cells sorted from blood. Subset of the sample: CD45RA-negative fraction. These TCRs come from a woman in her twenties or thirties in good health.

The V and J genes are TRBV7-2 and TRBJ1-5; D not certain. Trimming shortened V by 5 bases and J by 3 bases, and 17 bases separated the two germline ends. CDR1 SGHTA and CDR2 FQGNSA come from the germline V gene. This CDR3 contains 16 residues. In DNA form, the CDR3 reads TGTGCCAGCAGCCAAACTACGTTGGCAGCCAATCAGCCCCAGCATTTT. Protein product: CASSQTTLAANQPQHF.

This chain connects TRBV19 to TRBJ2-1; TRBD1 matches at 11 bases. The CDR3 consists of 17 residues. Germline CDR1 is LNHDA and CDR2 is SQIVND (reference sequence). Losses at the gene ends were 5 bases for V and 4 bases for J; bases not matched to a gene: 10. CDR3 sequence (DNA): TGTGCCAGTAGTGAGGATTCCGGGACAGGGGGTTACAATGAGCAGTTCTTC. Translation gives CASSEDSGTGGYNEQFF.

The sample holds many counts of this clone. The chain recombines TRBV19 with TRBJ2-7, with TRBD1 matching 8 bases. The CDR3 runs 16 residues. Losses at the gene ends were 1 base for V and 5 bases for J; bases not matched to a gene: 10. Germline V gene lookup returns CDR1 LNHDA and CDR2 SQIVND (reference sequence). CDR3 sequence reads: CASSIAPRTGNDEQYF. The CDR3, as DNA: TGTGCCAGTAGTATAGCTCCTCGGACAGGGAACGACGAGCAGTACTTC.

The chain's CDR3 is CASSVSLGREETQYF. CDR3 nucleotides: TGTGCCAGCAGCGTTTCATTAGGGAGGGAGGAGACCCAGTACTTC. The J gene is TRBJ2-5, the V gene TRBV9; the match to TRBD2 covers 7 bases. Losses at the gene ends were 2 bases for V and 5 bases for J; bases not matched to a gene: 9. CDR1 and CDR2 (germline): SGDLS, YYNGEE. The CDR3 has 15 residues.

The chain recombines TRBV19 with TRBJ2-7; D might be TRBD2 (6 bases). This CDR3 contains 15 residues. Trimming removed 3 bases from V and 4 bases from J, with 16 bases in between. The germline CDR1 and CDR2 sequences are LNHDA and SQIVND (reference sequence). The CDR3 region is CASSIGGLHDYEQYF. As DNA, the CDR3 is TGTGCCAGTAGTATCGGGGGACTTCACGATTACGAGCAGTACTTC.

On this clone itself: This clone may be a read error of a much larger clone one base away. This sample also contains other DNA sequences that code for the same CDR3. The chain recombines TRBV27 with TRBJ2-7; TRBD2 aligns across 8 bases. Germline CDR1 and CDR2: MNHEY and SMNVEV (reference sequence). Trimming cost V 3 bases and J 2 bases; bases outside gene matches: 3. The CDR3 loop spans 14 amino acids. The CDR3 DNA is TGTGCCAGCAGTTTCTCGGGAGGGCCCTACGAGCAGTACTTC. This encodes CASSFSGGPYEQYF.

The count of this clone is one. This chain connects TRBV7-2 to TRBJ2-1, with D possibly matching TRBD2 (7 bases). The ends were cut back, 2 bases at V and 10 bases at J, with 18 bases in the middle. This CDR3 is 15 amino acids long. Germline V gives CDR1 SGHTA, CDR2 FQGNSA. CDR3 nucleotide sequence: TGTGCCAGCAGCTTAATGCTCGGGGGGCTAGCCGAGCAGTTCTTC. Its translation is CASSLMLGGLAEQFF.

The genes are TRBV18 and TRBJ2-5; the D is unclear. There are 13 residues in the CDR3. The germline gives CDR1 KGHSH, CDR2 LQKENI. The V gene lost 8 bases and the J gene lost 3 bases, with 13 bases spanning the gap. The DNA of the CDR3 is TGTGCCAGCCTGATAAGCCCCGAAGAGACCCAGTACTTC. This sequence encodes CASLISPEETQYF.

This rearrangement joins TRBV5-4 to TRBJ1-2, with 8 bases matching TRBD1. Germline-derived CDR1 and CDR2 are SGHNT and YYREEE (reference sequence). This CDR3 has 13 residues. Trimming cost V 2 bases and J 8 bases; bases outside gene matches: 5. The CDR3 DNA is TGTGCCAGCAGCTTAGGGACAGGTTGGGGCTACACCTTC. Translation: CASSLGTGWGYTF.

This chain joins TRBV13 and TRBJ2-3; 8 nucleotides line up with TRBD2. Germline trimming cut 5 bases from V and 5 bases from J; bases unmatched to any gene: 9. The CDR3 loop spans 15 amino acids. The germline gives CDR1 PRHDT, CDR2 FYEKMQ (reference sequence). CDR3 coding DNA: TGTGCCAGCAGCCCAGGCGGGGGGAGTGGAGATACGCAGTATTTT. This codes for CASSPGGGSGDTQYF.

This chain uses TRBV13 with TRBJ2-5; no clear D gene. The germline CDR1 and CDR2 sequences are PRHDT and FYEKMQ (reference sequence). The ends were cut back, 8 bases at V and 2 bases at J, with 9 bases in the middle. There are 12 residues in the CDR3. CDR3 loop: CASSRRQETQYF. CDR3 DNA sequence: TGTGCCAGCTCCAGGCGACAAGAGACCCAGTACTTC.

The chain couples TRBV2 to TRBJ2-7; TRBD1 matches at 8 bases. The CDR3 is made up of 13 amino acids. CDR1 is SNHLY and CDR2 is FYNNEI in the germline V gene. The V gene end was trimmed by 8 bases and the J gene end by 5 bases; junction bases not matched to a gene: 8. The CDR3 sequence is CASARQGLNEQYF. The CDR3 nucleotides are TGTGCCAGCGCAAGACAGGGGCTCAACGAGCAGTACTTC.

This clone was counted a few times. The chain recombines TRBV4-1 with TRBJ2-1; D perhaps matches TRBD2 (6 bases). V was pared by 5 bases and J by 7 bases, with 12 bases between. CDR1 and CDR2 from the germline V gene are MGHRA and YSYEKL. The CDR3 is 13 amino acids. The CDR3 coding sequence is TGCGCCAGCAGCGTCGGGACTCAGAATGAGCAGTTCTTC. Translating it yields CASSVGTQNEQFF.

This chain uses TRBV11-2 with TRBJ2-2, with D unresolved. The V end was cut by 5 bases, the J end by 0 bases, with 7 bases between. The CDR3 covers 14 residues. The germline V gene has CDR1 SGHAT and CDR2 FQNNGV. CDR3 sequence reads: CASSDTANTGELFF. CDR3 sequence (DNA): TGTGCCAGCAGCGACACAGCGAACACCGGGGAGCTGTTTTTT.

The V call is TRBV5-6, the J call TRBJ2-1; tentative D call: TRBD2 (5 bases). The CDR3 has 13 amino acids. Between the trimmed V and J ends, which lost 4 bases and 4 bases, there was a span of 9 bases. Germline values: CDR1 SGHDT, CDR2 YYEEEE. CDR3 DNA: TGTGCCAGCAGCGCAGGACTTTACAATGAGCAGTTCTTC. Translation: CASSAGLYNEQFF. The variable domain in full, with the rest retrieved from reference TRBV5-6 and TRBJ2-1, is DAGVTQSPTHLIKTRGQQVTLRCSPKSGHDTVSWYQQALGQGPQFIFQYYEEEERQRGNFPDRFSGHQFPNYSSELNVNALLLGDSALYLCASSAGLYNEQFFGPGTRLTVL.

The V call is TRBV5-4, the J call TRBJ1-1; tentatively, D is TRBD1 (5 bases). CDR1 and CDR2 from the germline V gene are SGHNT and YYREEE (reference sequence). CDR3 size: 14 residues. V lost 5 bases, J lost 1 base, and 12 bases lay in between. CDR3 in DNA: TGTGCCAGCAGTTTCGACAGCTCGAACACTGAAGCTTTCTTT. It is translated as CASSFDSSNTEAFF. Full variable domain (missing parts from reference TRBV5-4 and TRBJ1-1): ETGVTQSPTHLIKTRGQQVTLRCSSQSGHNTVSWYQQALGQGPQFIFQYYREEENGRGNFPPRFSGLQFPNYSSELNVNALELDDSALYLCASSFDSSNTEAFFGQGTRLTVV.

This clone was counted a few times. The V and J genes are TRBV16 and TRBJ1-2; unclear D gene. The germline gives CDR1 KGHSY, CDR2 FQNENV. Trimming pared 1 base from V and 8 bases from J, leaving 8 bases between. There are 12 residues in the CDR3. The CDR3 sequence: CASSQWEGGYTF. The DNA for the CDR3 is TGTGCCAGCAGCCAATGGGAGGGAGGCTACACCTTC.

This clone was counted between two and nine times. The V call is TRBV4-1, the J call TRBJ1-3; D perhaps matches TRBD1 (5 bases). The germline V and J ends were trimmed by 1 base and 2 bases, with 18 bases remaining between them. The CDR3 is 18 amino acids. Germline V gene lookup returns CDR1 MGHRA and CDR2 YSYEKL. CDR3: CASSQVVKPGITGNTIYF. The DNA of the CDR3 is TGCGCCAGCAGCCAAGTGGTAAAGCCAGGGATAACTGGAAACACCATATATTTT.